This T cell receptor (beta chain) was identified during a study of shared clonotypes between healthy human individuals (dated by TCRdb to 2018 to 2020). Background on the whole study: A couple of women and three men aged 18 to 49 years were included in the cohort. To estimate repertoire size and how much clonotypes are shared between individuals, the study performed deep sequencing of blood TCR repertoires from roughly five healthy adults. To increase sequencing depth and limit assay-specific biases, TCR repertoire library preparation and sequencing were carried out by different laboratories using diverse techniques. Between about 0.85 and 10 billion PBMCs per donor were obtained by leukapheresis. For each donor, CD4 naive and CD4 memory were each run on three plates, CD8 naive on two plates, and CD8 memory on one plate.

V and J lose 6 bases and 5 bases, and a span of 17 bases separates them. CDR1 SGHNT and CDR2 YYREEE are derived from the germline V gene (reference sequence). The CDR3 sequence holds 14 residues, the cysteine and phenylalanine included. Only the CDR3 portion is preserved as DNA: 42 bases, with reading frame beginning at the first base. Using the deep immunoSEQ assay, multiplex PCR amplified TCR CDR3 regions from genomic DNA. Extracted genomic DNA from each cell subset was spread evenly across all wells of several immunoSEQ 96-well plates, with each plate serving as a replicate. For sorted subsets, roughly 200 ng genomic DNA, equal to 25,000 to 35,000 T cell genomes, was loaded into each replicate PCR. Purified libraries were measured with a Qubit 3.0 fluorometer, size-checked on a Bioanalyzer 2100, and measured again with the KAPA Library Quantification kit. Every immunoSEQ 96-well plate was sequenced on a separate single-read 150-cycle Illumina NextSeq 550 flow cell. Per the source publication's procedure: Because only junctional sequences without quality scores were contained in the immunoSEQ output, filtering matching that applied to full-length reads could not be performed. Sequences were annotated with PyIR, a Python wrapper for IgBLAST v1.9, using IMGT germline references to assign V/J genes and CDR3. Reads were filtered out if the reads had weak V/J assignments (E-value above 1e-6), no CDR3, stop codons, out-of-frame junctions, or ambiguous translated residues. A V3J clonotype was defined by an identical inferred V gene, J gene, and CDR3 amino acid sequence. To compute the percentage overlap between repertoires, the number of shared unique clonotypes was divided by the size of the smaller repertoire. RTK rarefaction, the Chao1 estimator, and Recon v2.1 estimates of unobserved clonotypes were used to assess repertoire richness. Generation probabilities for all TCRbeta clonotypes obtained by the gDNA method from a handful of donors were computed using OLGA. This is the immuneACCESS table as TCRdb keeps it, with only in-frame sequences that have V and J called. A part of the clones is gone; compared with another copy, unresolved V genes explain less than half, and the rest is unexplained. Clonal size and the V and J genes are those of that table, whereas D and trimming came from the DNA. Recorded for this sample are around 88,000 clones; around two thirds of them occurred a single time. Of the sample, 45% is held by the ten largest clones.

Healthy HIV-negative adults with no recently reported acute infections or vaccinations were included as donors. Every donor was a Caucasian adult residing in Nashville, Tennessee, USA. The CD8 memory samples were a combination of magnetically selected CD45RO+ cells and CCR7-negative CD45RA+ effector memory (TemRA) cells. After blood collection by leukapheresis, PBMCs were isolated using Ficoll-Histopaque density gradient centrifugation and then cryopreserved in the vapor phase of liquid nitrogen. Analytical flow cytometry was used to check the purity and quantity of every magnetically sorted T cell population. From each sorted fraction, genomic DNA was isolated and quantified by UV absorbance on a Nanodrop 2000c. Regarding this clone: Its antigen is currently not known. Base qualities were left out, and no much larger clone turns up one base away.

Overall results and qualifications from the work: Only blood was sampled, and tissue TCR repertoires likely differ from those in blood. Compared with non-shared clonotypes, the clonotypes found in all four sorted-subset donors had higher generation probabilities. Based on pairwise subsampling, the degree of clonotype sharing among donors was expected to be affected by sequencing depth. Naive subsets generally had larger estimated clonotype richness than memory subsets did. The small number of donors limited the genetic and exposure-history diversity represented. Rarefaction of sorted-subset datasets indicated incomplete sequencing despite the large sequencing depth. Across a few donors, roughly 5.4% of naive CD4, approximately 3.6% of naive CD8, under 2.5% of memory CD4, and under 0.45% of memory CD8 clonotypes were shared.

Source material: memory CD8+ T cells sorted from blood. The cell subset or site label corresponds to: CD45RO+ cells pooled with CCR7-negative TemRA cells. The sequence links TRBV5-4 to TRBJ2-5, with the D gene not confidently named. The receptor was derived from a man under 40 in good health. For the CDR3, the sequence is CASTSAAGSETQYF. The sequenced DNA: TGTGCCAGCACCTCGGCGGCCGGGTCGGAGACCCAGTACTTC. The variable domain in full, with residues beyond the CDR3 obtained from the reference TRBV5-4 and TRBJ2-5 genes, is ETGVTQSPTHLIKTRGQQVTLRCSSQSGHNTVSWYQQALGQGPQFIFQYYREEENGRGNFPPRFSGLQFPNYSSELNVNALELDDSALYLCASTSAAGSETQYFGPGTRLLVL.